This T cell receptor beta chain was sequenced in a study of T-cell memory formation after mild COVID-19. Study overall: Among the donors, TCR clusters were largely specific to each donor.

This CDR3 is 13 amino acids long. V lost 1 base to trimming and J lost 7 bases, with 11 bases between them. CDR1 and CDR2 from the germline V gene are SGDLS and YYNGEE. Researchers used 5'RACE with constant-segment primers to make TCR alpha and TCR beta cDNA libraries that carry sample barcodes and UMIs. TCRdb fed the 5' RACE reads into MiXCR, producing one record per CDR3 protein. The data show 350,000 or so distinct CDR3 sequences, approximately 12% seen once. The TCR was taken from a man younger than 30 who had mild COVID-19 (a few samples of this study predate the infection). Cell type and time point are not known. The chain combines TRBV9 with TRBJ2-5; D is perhaps TRBD1 (6 bases). Material: PBMCs or a T cell subset sorted from them (not recorded which). CDR3 protein: CASSVRGFGTQYF. The CDR3, as DNA: TGTGCCAGCAGCGTAAGGGGGTTCGGGACCCAGTACTTC. The variable domain in full, completed from reference TRBV9 and TRBJ2-5, reads DSGVTQTPKHLITATGQRVTLRCSPRSGDLSVYWYQQSLDQGLQFLIQYYNGEERAKGNILERFSAQQFPDLHSELNLSSLELGDSALYFCASSVRGFGTQYFGPGTRLLVL.